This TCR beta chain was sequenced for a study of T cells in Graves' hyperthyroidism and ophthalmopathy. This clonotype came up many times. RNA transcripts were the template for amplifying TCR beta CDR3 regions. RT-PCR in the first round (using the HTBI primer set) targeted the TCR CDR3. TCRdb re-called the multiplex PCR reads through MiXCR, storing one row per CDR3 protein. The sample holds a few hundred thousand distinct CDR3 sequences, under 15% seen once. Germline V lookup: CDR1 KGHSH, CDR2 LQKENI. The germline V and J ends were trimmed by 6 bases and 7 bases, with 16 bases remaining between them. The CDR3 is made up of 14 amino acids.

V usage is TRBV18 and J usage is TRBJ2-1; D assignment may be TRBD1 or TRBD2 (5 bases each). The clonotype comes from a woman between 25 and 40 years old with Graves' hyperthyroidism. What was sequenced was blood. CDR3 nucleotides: TGTGCCAGCTCGCCAGGGAGCCCCGCGAATGAGCAGTTCTTC. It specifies CASSPGSPANEQFF. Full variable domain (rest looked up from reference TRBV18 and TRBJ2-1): NAGVMQNPRHLVRRRGQEARLRCSPMKGHSHVYWYRQLPEEGLKFMVYLQKENIIDESGMPKERFSAEFPKEGPSILRIQQVVRGDSAAYFCASSPGSPANEQFFGPGTRLTVL.